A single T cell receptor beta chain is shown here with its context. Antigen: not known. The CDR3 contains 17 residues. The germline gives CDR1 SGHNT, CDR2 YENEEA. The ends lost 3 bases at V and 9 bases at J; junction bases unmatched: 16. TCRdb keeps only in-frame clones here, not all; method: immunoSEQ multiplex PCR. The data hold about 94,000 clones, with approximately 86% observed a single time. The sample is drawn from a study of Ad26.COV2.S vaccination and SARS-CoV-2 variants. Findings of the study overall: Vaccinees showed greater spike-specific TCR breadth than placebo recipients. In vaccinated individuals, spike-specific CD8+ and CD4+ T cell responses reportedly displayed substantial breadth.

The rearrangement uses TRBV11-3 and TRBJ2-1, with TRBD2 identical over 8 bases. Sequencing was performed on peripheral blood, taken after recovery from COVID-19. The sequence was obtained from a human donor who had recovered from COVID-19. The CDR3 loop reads CASSFPRGTRRGGEQFF. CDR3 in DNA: TGTGCCAGCAGCTTCCCAAGGGGGACTAGAAGAGGGGGTGAGCAGTTCTTC.